This TCR beta chain is from a study of blood T cell repertoires in COVID-19. On the study more broadly: T cells, B-cell-depleted T cells, or PBMCs supplied cDNA or gDNA.

Germline values: CDR1 MGHRA, CDR2 YSYEKL. V was clipped by 3 bases and J by 7 bases, with 13 bases between them. The CDR3 has 15 amino acids. Original methodology: By means of reference gene primer amplification, nucleated cell counts were estimated. TCRdb's table, derived via immunoSEQ multiplex PCR, lists solely in-frame clones and lacks some. The V and J calls and clone size are taken from that table; D and trimming were inferred from the DNA. Of some 50,000 clones listed, about 79% are singletons. The material sequenced was peripheral blood. This sequence originates from a human donor in a cohort sampled during active COVID-19. The V and J genes are TRBV4-1 and TRBJ1-6; tentative D call: TRBD1 (6 bases). CDR3 bases: TGCGCCAGCAGCCAGGGGGACAAACCGAATTCACCCCTCCACTTT. Protein product: CASSQGDKPNSPLHF.